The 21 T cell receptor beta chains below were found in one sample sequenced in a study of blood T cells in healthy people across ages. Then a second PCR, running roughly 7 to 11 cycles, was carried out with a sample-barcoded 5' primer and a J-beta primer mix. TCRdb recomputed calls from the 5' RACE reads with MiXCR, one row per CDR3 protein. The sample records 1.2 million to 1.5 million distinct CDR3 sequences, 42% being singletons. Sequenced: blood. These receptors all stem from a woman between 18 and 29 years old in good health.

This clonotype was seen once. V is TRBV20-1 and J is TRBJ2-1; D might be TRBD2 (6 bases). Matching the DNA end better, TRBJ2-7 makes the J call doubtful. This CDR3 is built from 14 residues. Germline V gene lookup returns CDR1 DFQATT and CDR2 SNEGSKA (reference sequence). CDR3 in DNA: TGCAGTGCTAGAGGACTAGGATCTACCTACGAGCAGTACTTC. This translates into CSARGLGSTYEQYF.

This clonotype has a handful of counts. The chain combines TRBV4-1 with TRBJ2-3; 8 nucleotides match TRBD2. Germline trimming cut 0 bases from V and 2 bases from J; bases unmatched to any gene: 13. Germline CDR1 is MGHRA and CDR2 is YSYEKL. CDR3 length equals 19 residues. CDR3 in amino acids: CASSQDSAVGGGHTDTQYF. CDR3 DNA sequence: TGCGCCAGCAGCCAAGATTCAGCCGTGGGCGGGGGGCACACAGATACGCAGTATTTT.

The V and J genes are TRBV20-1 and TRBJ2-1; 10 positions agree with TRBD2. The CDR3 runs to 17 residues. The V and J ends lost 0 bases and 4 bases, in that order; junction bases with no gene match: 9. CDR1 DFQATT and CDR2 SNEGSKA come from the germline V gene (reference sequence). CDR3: CSARDPKTSGPYNEQFF. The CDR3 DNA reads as TGCAGTGCTAGAGATCCCAAGACTAGCGGGCCGTACAATGAGCAGTTCTTC.

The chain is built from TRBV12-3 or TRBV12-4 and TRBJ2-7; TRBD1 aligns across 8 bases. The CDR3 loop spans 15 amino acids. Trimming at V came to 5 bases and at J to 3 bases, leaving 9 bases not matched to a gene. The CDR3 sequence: CASSPGQGGFYEQYF. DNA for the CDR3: TGTGCCAGCAGTCCTGGACAGGGCGGTTTCTACGAGCAGTACTTC.

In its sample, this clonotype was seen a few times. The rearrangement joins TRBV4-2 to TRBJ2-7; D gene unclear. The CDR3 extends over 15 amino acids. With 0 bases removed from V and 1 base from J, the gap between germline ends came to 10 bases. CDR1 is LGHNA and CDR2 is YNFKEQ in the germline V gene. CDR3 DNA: TGTGCCAGCAGCCAAGATCTCCTAGGGTCCTACGAGCAGTACTTC. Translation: CASSQDLLGSYEQYF.

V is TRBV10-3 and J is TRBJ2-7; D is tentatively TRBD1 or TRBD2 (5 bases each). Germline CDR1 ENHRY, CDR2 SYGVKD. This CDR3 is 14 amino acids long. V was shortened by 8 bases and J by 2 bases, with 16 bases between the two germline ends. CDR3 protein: CAIRPGPETYEQYF. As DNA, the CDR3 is TGTGCCATCCGACCGGGACCCGAGACCTACGAGCAGTACTTC.

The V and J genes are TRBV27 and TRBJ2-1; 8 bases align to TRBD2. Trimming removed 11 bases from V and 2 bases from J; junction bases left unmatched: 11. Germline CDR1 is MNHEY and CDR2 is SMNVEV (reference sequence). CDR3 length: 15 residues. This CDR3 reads CAPFSGTSAYNEQFF. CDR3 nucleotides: TGTGCCCCCTTTTCCGGGACTAGTGCCTACAATGAGCAGTTCTTC.

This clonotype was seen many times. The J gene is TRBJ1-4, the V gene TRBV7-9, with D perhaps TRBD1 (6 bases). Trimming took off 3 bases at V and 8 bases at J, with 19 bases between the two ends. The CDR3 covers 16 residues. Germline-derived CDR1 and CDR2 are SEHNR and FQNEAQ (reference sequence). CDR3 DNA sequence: TGTGCCAGCAGCTTCCAGACAGGCGCAGCCTTCGAAAAACTGTTTTTT. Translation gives CASSFQTGAAFEKLFF.

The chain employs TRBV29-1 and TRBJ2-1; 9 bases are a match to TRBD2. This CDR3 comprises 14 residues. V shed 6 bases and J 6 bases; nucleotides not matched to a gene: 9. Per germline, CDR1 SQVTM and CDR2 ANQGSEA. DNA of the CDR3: TGCAGCGTCATAGCGGGAGACAGTATCAATGAGCAGTTCTTC. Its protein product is CSVIAGDSINEQFF.

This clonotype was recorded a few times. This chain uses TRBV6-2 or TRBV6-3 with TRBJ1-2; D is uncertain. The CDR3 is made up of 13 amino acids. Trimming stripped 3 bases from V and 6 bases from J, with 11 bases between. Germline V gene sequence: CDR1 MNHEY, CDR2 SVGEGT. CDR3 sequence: CASSYWAANGYTF. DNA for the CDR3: TGTGCCAGCAGTTATTGGGCAGCTAATGGCTACACCTTC.

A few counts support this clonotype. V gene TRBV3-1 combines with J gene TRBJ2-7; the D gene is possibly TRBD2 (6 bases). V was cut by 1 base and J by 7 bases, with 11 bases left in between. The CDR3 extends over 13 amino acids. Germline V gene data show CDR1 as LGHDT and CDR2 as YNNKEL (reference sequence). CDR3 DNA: TGTGCCAGCAGCCAAGGCCTCGGGGGAGAGCAGTACTTC. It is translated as CASSQGLGGEQYF.

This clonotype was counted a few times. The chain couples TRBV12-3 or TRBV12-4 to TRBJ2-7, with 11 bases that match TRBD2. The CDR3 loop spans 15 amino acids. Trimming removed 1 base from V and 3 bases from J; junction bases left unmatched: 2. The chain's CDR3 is CASSLVSGRVYEQYF. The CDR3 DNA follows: TGTGCCAGCAGTTTAGTTAGCGGGAGGGTCTACGAGCAGTACTTC.

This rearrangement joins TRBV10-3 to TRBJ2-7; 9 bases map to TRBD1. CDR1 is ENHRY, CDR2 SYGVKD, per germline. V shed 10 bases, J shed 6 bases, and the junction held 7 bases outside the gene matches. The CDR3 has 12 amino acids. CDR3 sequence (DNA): TGTGCCACAATGGACAGGGGACGCGAGCAGTACTTC. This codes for CATMDRGREQYF.

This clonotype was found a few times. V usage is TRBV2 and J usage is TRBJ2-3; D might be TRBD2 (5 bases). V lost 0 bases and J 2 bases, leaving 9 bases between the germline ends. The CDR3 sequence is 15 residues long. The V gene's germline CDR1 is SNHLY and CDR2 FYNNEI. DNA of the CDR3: TGTGCCAGCAGTGAAGCGCGGGTCTTCACAGATACGCAGTATTTT. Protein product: CASSEARVFTDTQYF.

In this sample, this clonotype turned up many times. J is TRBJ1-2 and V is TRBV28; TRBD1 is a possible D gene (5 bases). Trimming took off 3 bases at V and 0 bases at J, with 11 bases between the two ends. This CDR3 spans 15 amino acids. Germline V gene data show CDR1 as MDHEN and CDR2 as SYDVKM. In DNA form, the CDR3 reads TGTGCCAGCAGTTTCGGGACCAGAGCTAACTATGGCTACACCTTC. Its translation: CASSFGTRANYGYTF.

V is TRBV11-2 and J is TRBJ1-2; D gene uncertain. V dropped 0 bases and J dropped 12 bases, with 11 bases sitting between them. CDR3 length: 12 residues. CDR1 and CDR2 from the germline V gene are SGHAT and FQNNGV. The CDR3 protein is CASSLEGDNHTF. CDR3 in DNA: TGTGCCAGCAGCTTAGAGGGAGATAACCACACCTTC.

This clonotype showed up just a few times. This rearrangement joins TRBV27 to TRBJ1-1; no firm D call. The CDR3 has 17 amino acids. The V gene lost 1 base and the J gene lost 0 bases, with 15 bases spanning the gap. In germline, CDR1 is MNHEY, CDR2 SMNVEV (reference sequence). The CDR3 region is CASSLYSGRNMNTEAFF. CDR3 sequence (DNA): TGTGCCAGCAGTTTATATTCCGGACGGAACATGAACACTGAAGCTTTCTTT.

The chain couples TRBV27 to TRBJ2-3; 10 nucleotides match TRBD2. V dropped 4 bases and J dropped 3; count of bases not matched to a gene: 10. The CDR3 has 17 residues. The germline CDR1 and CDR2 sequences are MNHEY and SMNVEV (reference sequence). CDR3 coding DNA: TGTGCCAGCAGTTCCCCCCCTAGCGGGGGTTGGACAGATACGCAGTATTTT. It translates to CASSSPPSGGWTDTQYF.

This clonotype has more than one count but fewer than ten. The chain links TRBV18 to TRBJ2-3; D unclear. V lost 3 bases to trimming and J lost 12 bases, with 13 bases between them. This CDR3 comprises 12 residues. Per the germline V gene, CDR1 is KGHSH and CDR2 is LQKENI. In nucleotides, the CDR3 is TGTGCCAGCTCACCCCGGATGGATAGTCAGTATTTT. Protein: CASSPRMDSQYF. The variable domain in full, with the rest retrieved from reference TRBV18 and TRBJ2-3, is NAGVMQNPRHLVRRRGQEARLRCSPMKGHSHVYWYRQLPEEGLKFMVYLQKENIIDESGMPKERFSAEFPKEGPSILRIQQVVRGDSAAYFCASSPRMDSQYFGPGTRLTVL.

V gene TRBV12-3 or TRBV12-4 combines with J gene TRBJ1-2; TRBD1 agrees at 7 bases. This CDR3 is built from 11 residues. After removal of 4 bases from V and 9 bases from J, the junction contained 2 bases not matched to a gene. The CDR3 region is CASSWDSRYTF. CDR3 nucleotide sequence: TGTGCCAGCAGTTGGGACAGCCGCTACACCTTC.

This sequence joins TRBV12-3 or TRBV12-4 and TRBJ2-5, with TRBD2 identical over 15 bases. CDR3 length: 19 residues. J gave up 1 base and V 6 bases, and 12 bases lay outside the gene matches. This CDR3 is CASRGLAGGSRAAQETQYF. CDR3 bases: TGTGCCAGCAGGGGACTAGCGGGAGGATCCCGAGCCGCCCAAGAGACCCAGTACTTC.